This is a list of T cell receptor beta chains from one sample in a study of blood T cell repertoires in COVID-19. This table comes from immunoSEQ multiplex PCR, and its TCRdb copy is limited to in-frame clones, with some not included. The repertoire has 200,000 to 250,000 clones, 85% to 95% of them found once; the top ten carry 0.8% to 0.95%. Sequencing input: peripheral blood. The source is a man under 40 with COVID-19, enrolled during active disease. The CDR3 runs from the conserved cysteine through the conserved F or W. A D gene is named only where the DNA matches it firmly. Clone size is stated in some rows and not others, as once, few, many or a class when expanded.

TRBJ1-1	TRBD1	few	TRBV9	TGTGCCAGCAGCTCTCACGGGACAGGGTTGACTGAAGCTTTCTTT	CASSSHGTGLTEAFF
TRBJ1-5	-	-	TRBV27	TGTGCCAGCAGTTTTATCCCAGGGGTGGGCCAGCCCCAGCATTTT	CASSFIPGVGQPQHF
TRBJ1-2	-	-	TRBV29-1	TGCAGCATCGGAAACGGGAGGTATGGCTACACCTTC	CSIGNGRYGYTF
TRBJ1-1	-	-	TRBV5-3	TGTGCCAGACTAACTGAAGCTTTCTTT	CARLTEAFF
TRBJ1-1	-	-	TRBV12-3/TRBV12-4	TGTGCCAGCACCTCAGGGGTCGGGGAAGCTTTCTTT	CASTSGVGEAFF
TRBJ1-5	-	-	TRBV6-5	TGTGCCAGCAGGGACTATAGCAATCAGCCCCAGCATTTT	CASRDYSNQPQHF
TRBJ1-5	-	-	TRBV4-1	TGCGCCAGCAGCCTAGGGGGGGATGGCAATCAGCCCCAGCATTTT	CASSLGGDGNQPQHF
TRBJ2-1	TRBD1	-	TRBV12-3/TRBV12-4	TGTGCCAGCAGCCGACAGGGGGCAAATGAGCAGTTCTTC	CASSRQGANEQFF
TRBJ1-1	-	-	TRBV2	TGTGCCAGCGGCCCCGAGGCGGGGGGCTTAAACACTGAAGCTTTCTTT	CASGPEAGGLNTEAFF
TRBJ2-1	TRBD2	-	TRBV6-5	TGTGCCAGCAGTTATATAGCGGGGGGTGGTGAGCAGTTCTTC	CASSYIAGGGEQFF
TRBJ2-2	-	-	TRBV7-3	TGTGCCAGCTCCCAGGAATACACCGGGGAGCTGTTTTTT	CASSQEYTGELFF
TRBJ1-1	TRBD1	-	TRBV9	TGTGCCAGCAGCGCAGGACAGGGGTCGGGCACTGAAGCTTTCTTT	CASSAGQGSGTEAFF
TRBJ1-2	-	-	TRBV6-6	TGTGCCAGCACCCCGGGAAGTAACTATGGCTACACCTTC	CASTPGSNYGYTF
TRBJ1-5	-	-	TRBV5-1	TGCGCCAGCAGCTTGGGACTCAATCAGCCCCAGCATTTT	CASSLGLNQPQHF
TRBJ1-1	-	-	TRBV9	TGTGCCAGCAGCGTGGCTCAGGACTCCCAGAGTGAAGCTTTCTTT	CASSVAQDSQSEAFF
TRBJ2-6	-	-	TRBV12-2	TGTGCAAGTCGCTTATGCCGCCGCGGCCACTCTGGGGCCAACGTCCTGACTTTC	CASRLCRRGHSGANVLTF
TRBJ2-5	TRBD2	-	TRBV3-1/TRBV3-2	TGTGCCAGCAGCCTGGCGGGAGATTACATGGAGACCCAGTACTTC	CASSLAGDYMETQYF
TRBJ2-6	-	-	TRBV5-4	TGTGCCAGCAGCTCCATGGGGCACAGCCCCCTCTCTGGGGCCAACGTCCTGACTTTC	CASSSMGHSPLSGANVLTF
TRBJ1-2	-	-	TRBV9	TGTGCCAGCAGCGTAGTCGGAGGAAATGGCTACACCTTC	CASSVVGGNGYTF
TRBJ2-7	-	-	TRBV21-1	TGTGCCAGCAGCCACCAGGGAGAGCGGGGGGCCGACGAGCAGTACTTC	CASSHQGERGADEQYF
TRBJ2-2	-	-	TRBV20-1	TGCAGTGCTAGTTCAGGGATGGCCACCACCGGGGAGCTGTTTTTT	CSASSGMATTGELFF
TRBJ1-1	TRBD1	-	TRBV7-6	TGTGCCAGCAGCTTAGGCGGAGCCTCCCAGGGGGCGATTGGGTACGGCACTGAAGCTTTCTTT	CASSLGGASQGAIGYGTEAFF
TRBJ1-2	TRBD1	-	TRBV9	TGTGCCAGCAGCGTAGAACAGGGGGGATATGGCTACACCTTC	CASSVEQGGYGYTF
TRBJ1-1	TRBD1	-	TRBV25-1	TGTGCCAGCAGTCGACAGGGTAACACTGAAGCTTTCTTT	CASSRQGNTEAFF
TRBJ1-5	-	-	TRBV15	TGTGCCACCAGCAAGTGGAGAAATCAGCCCCAGCATTTT	CATSKWRNQPQHF
TRBJ1-2	-	-	TRBV5-4	TGTGCCAGCAGTACTGAGCCATATGGCTACACCTTC	CASSTEPYGYTF
TRBJ1-3	-	-	TRBV13	TGTGCCAGCAGCGCCCGGCGGTCGGGAGGAAACACCATATATTTT	CASSARRSGGNTIYF
TRBJ1-5	TRBD1	-	TRBV19	TGTGCCAGTAGTGCGACCGGGACAGGGGCCACTTATAGCAATCAGCCCCAGCATTTT	CASSATGTGATYSNQPQHF
TRBJ1-2	-	once	TRBV5-1	TGCGCCAGCAGCTTGGAAGGGGCCGCTGGCTACACCTTC	CASSLEGAAGYTF